The entry below describes one T cell receptor (beta chain). Its antigen is not known. This specimen comes from a study of cytomegalovirus exposure and HLA in healthy donors. The germline V and J ends were trimmed by 9 bases and 2 bases, with 14 bases remaining between them. Germline V gene data show CDR1 as MDHEN and CDR2 as SYDVKM. This CDR3 has 13 residues. Regarding the study as a whole: The study carried out a later analysis of TCR beta sequences. It associated around 17,000 of them with specific HLA alleles at a false discovery rate of 0.05. The authors listed 150 to 200 TCR beta chains as cytomegalovirus-associated. TCR beta V segments were, for the most part, productive about 87% or about 30% of the time in an earlier analysis.

PCR employed 60 Vbeta and 13 Jbeta primers. The repertoire was sequenced with immunoSEQ multiplex PCR; TCRdb's copy has only in-frame clones and lacks some. This table holds some 52,000 clones, roughly 72% found once. The sample taken for sequencing was PBMCs. The sequence was collected from a woman aged 45-65 years in good health and CMV-seronegative. V is TRBV28 and J is TRBJ2-7, with D perhaps matching TRBD2 (5 bases). CDR3 region: CASSVDPTYEQYF. The CDR3, as DNA: TGTGCCAGTAGCGTGGACCCTACCTACGAGCAGTACTTC.